This record covers a single T cell receptor beta chain. Its antigen is not identified. TCRdb analysed the 5' RACE reads with MiXCR anew, one entry per CDR3 protein. The repertoire includes over 600,000 distinct CDR3 sequences, over 15% of them detected once, and under 20% sits in the top ten. This specimen belongs to a study of CD8 T cells in ankylosing spondylitis. Broader study findings: A motif of 7 to 9 highly homologous TCR beta variants was seen as apparently characteristic of ankylosing spondylitis blood.

CDR1 and CDR2 (germline): DFQATT, SNEGSKA (reference sequence). CDR3 length: 14 residues. Trimming removed 3 bases from V and 1 base from J, with 12 bases in between. Material for sequencing was blood, either unsorted or a sorted T cell fraction (not recorded which). The chain uses TRBV20-1 and TRBJ1-1; D unclear. The receptor comes from a male donor with ankylosing spondylitis. CDR3 DNA: TGCAGTGCTAGTTCACCAGGTCAGAACACTGAAGCTTTCTTT. Protein: CSASSPGQNTEAFF.